This TCR beta chain was sequenced in a study of the immune and genomic landscape of osteosarcoma. Findings and caveats of the study: About five repertoires, each under 100 clonotypes, were dominated by one hyperexpanded clone.

The method was immunoSEQ multiplex PCR; TCRdb's version includes in-frame clones alone and lacks a portion of them. The repertoire consists of around 760 clones, with 67% occurring once and the leading ten covering under 35%. The CDR3 covers 12 residues. Per the germline V gene, CDR1 is MNHEY and CDR2 is SVGAGI. The V and J ends lost 8 bases and 4 bases, in that order; junction bases with no gene match: 4. In its sample, this clone was seen a few times. Its antigen is still unknown. Sequencing was done on a sample of primary tumor tissue from the humerus. The receptor comes from a woman aged 70-85 years with osteosarcoma. The V and J genes are TRBV6-5 and TRBJ1-2, with 7 nucleotides matching TRBD1. CDR3 DNA sequence: TGTGCCAGCGGGGACAGCAGCTATGGCTACACCTTC. Its protein is CASGDSSYGYTF.